This is a list of T cell receptor beta chains from one sample in a study of shared clonotypes between healthy human individuals. Produced via immunoSEQ multiplex PCR; TCRdb's table is partial and in-frame only. The sample holds about 1.4 million clones, roughly 97% seen once. The sequenced sample was naive CD4+ T cells sorted from blood. All receptors come from a man under 40 in good health. Both conserved end residues are part of each CDR3. Fields, in order: D gene, V gene, J gene, clone size, CDR3 protein, CDR3 DNA. The D gene is left open where the match is weak. Only some rows state a clone size, as once, few, many or a class for expanded clones.

D gene: .; V gene: TRBV9; J gene: TRBJ2-5; clone size: .; CDR3 protein: CASSGQGLTQETQYF; CDR3 DNA: TGTGCCAGCAGCGGACAGGGACTCACCCAAGAGACCCAGTACTTC
D gene: .; V gene: TRBV6-1; J gene: TRBJ2-3; clone size: .; CDR3 protein: CASSAGQGTDTQYF; CDR3 DNA: TGTGCCAGCAGTGCCGGGCAAGGCACAGATACGCAGTATTTT
D gene: .; V gene: TRBV27; J gene: TRBJ2-3; clone size: .; CDR3 protein: CASSQPAGHTQYF; CDR3 DNA: TGTGCCAGCAGTCAGCCCGCAGGACATACGCAGTATTTT
D gene: TRBD2; V gene: TRBV5-1; J gene: TRBJ2-7; clone size: .; CDR3 protein: CASSLFPTAGPSYEQYF; CDR3 DNA: TGCGCCAGCAGCTTGTTCCCTACAGCGGGGCCCTCCTACGAGCAGTACTTC
D gene: .; V gene: TRBV7-7; J gene: TRBJ1-1; clone size: once; CDR3 protein: CASSLSEVTEAFF; CDR3 DNA: TGTGCCAGCAGCTTAAGCGAGGTGACTGAAGCTTTCTTT
D gene: TRBD2; V gene: TRBV27; J gene: TRBJ2-7; clone size: .; CDR3 protein: CASLPVSSGRSSSYEQYF; CDR3 DNA: TGTGCCAGCCTCCCCGTATCTAGCGGGAGAAGTAGCTCCTACGAGCAGTACTTC
D gene: .; V gene: TRBV11-1; J gene: TRBJ2-3; clone size: .; CDR3 protein: CASSLGAGVTDTQYF; CDR3 DNA: TGTGCCAGCAGCTTAGGTGCGGGTGTCACAGATACGCAGTATTTT
D gene: .; V gene: TRBV19; J gene: TRBJ1-1; clone size: .; CDR3 protein: CASSMGTLRAEAFF; CDR3 DNA: TGTGCCAGTAGTATGGGAACATTGCGTGCTGAAGCTTTCTTT
D gene: TRBD2; V gene: TRBV2; J gene: TRBJ2-1; clone size: .; CDR3 protein: CASRAGLADNEQFF; CDR3 DNA: TGTGCCAGCAGAGCGGGACTAGCGGACAATGAGCAGTTCTTC
D gene: .; V gene: TRBV28; J gene: TRBJ1-1; clone size: .; CDR3 protein: CANLRTMNTEAFF; CDR3 DNA: TGTGCCAATCTCCGGACCATGAACACTGAAGCTTTCTTT
D gene: .; V gene: TRBV5-6; J gene: TRBJ1-2; clone size: .; CDR3 protein: CASSWRHYGYTF; CDR3 DNA: TGTGCCAGCAGCTGGAGACACTATGGCTACACCTTC